This T cell receptor beta chain was found in a study of lymphopenia after photon versus proton radiotherapy. Points from the study as a whole: A bigger post-nadir fall in TCR diversity correlated inversely with survival time in deceased patients. Survival link was tested only in deceased patients; proton benefit remains a possibility. Oligoclonal CD8+ Temra expansion after nadir drove photon patients' diversity drop. Under photons, naive T cells and diversity fell while effector/memory populations rose.

The method was immunoSEQ multiplex PCR; TCRdb's version includes in-frame clones alone and lacks a portion of them. The sample contains just over 40,000 clones, 86% of which appear only once. This clone was detected only once. The antigen remains undetermined. CDR3 size: 15 residues. Germline loops: CDR1 GTSNPN, CDR2 SVGIG (reference sequence). V dropped 3 bases and J dropped 4 bases, with 16 bases sitting between them. The receptor's source is a woman in her 70s with pancreatic cancer. Some clones in this sample may be carry-over from other donors' samples. The J gene is TRBJ1-5, the V gene TRBV30; D perhaps matches TRBD1 (5 bases). The material sequenced was peripheral blood, taken from a patient treated with proton-based radiotherapy. CDR3 coding DNA: TGTGCCTGGAGCCAGGCTCCGGGGGGGAATCAGCCCCAGCATTTT. Its translation: CAWSQAPGGNQPQHF. The complete variable domain, with remaining parts taken from reference TRBV30 and TRBJ1-5, reads SQTIHQWPATLVQPVGSPLSLECTVEGTSNPNLYWYRQAAGRGLQLLFYSVGIGQISSEVPQNLSASRPQDRQFILSSKKLLLSDSGFYLCAWSQAPGGNQPQHFGDGTRLSIL.